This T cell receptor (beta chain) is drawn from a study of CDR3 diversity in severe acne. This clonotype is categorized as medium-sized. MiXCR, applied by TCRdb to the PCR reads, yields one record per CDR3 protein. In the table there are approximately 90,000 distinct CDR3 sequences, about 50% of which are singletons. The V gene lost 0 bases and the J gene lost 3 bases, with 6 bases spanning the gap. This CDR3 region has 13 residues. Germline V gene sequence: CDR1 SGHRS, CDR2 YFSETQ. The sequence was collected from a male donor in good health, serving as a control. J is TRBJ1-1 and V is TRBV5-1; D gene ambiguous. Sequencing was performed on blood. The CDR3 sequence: CASSLEGHTEAFF. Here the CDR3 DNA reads TGCGCCAGCAGCTTGGAAGGCCACACTGAAGCTTTCTTT.